The sequence of this T cell receptor beta chain was determined in a study of blood T cell repertoires in COVID-19 (dated by TCRdb to about 2020). Regarding the research as a whole: Samples covering the acute and convalescent phases of COVID-19 were provided by collaborators in the United States, Italy and Spain. The material from the prospective study consisted of cDNA or gDNA derived from T cells, B-cell-depleted T cells, or PBMCs. Subjects who had been exposed to COVID-19, were actively infected with it, or had recovered from it provided the deeply sampled blood TCRbeta repertoires that made up the dataset. The repertoires were made available in a free public database intended to serve as a resource for research on the immune response to SARS-CoV-2. Samples came from the ongoing ImmuneRACE study (first 160 participants) plus 1,254 subjects from 6 global collaborators. Nearly every sample came with metadata listing a de-identified subject ID, COVID-19 status, age in years and sex. Where available, HLA class I and class II types were taken from metadata supplied by the sample provider and were not determined by assay-based typing.

As encoded in the germline V gene, CDR1 is MNHEY while CDR2 is SVGEGT. V gives up 5 bases and J gives up 6 bases, and the segment between their germline ends measures 4 bases. The CDR3 goes from the cysteine to the phenylalanine over 11 residues. The only DNA kept is the CDR3, 33 bases in frame from the first base. Whole blood was collected in K2EDTA tubes by collaborating institutions according to the institutions' own protocols. For TCRbeta analysis, collaborators shipped samples as frozen whole blood, isolated PBMCs, or DNA extracted from either of those sample types. Comments on this clone: Its specific antigen is unknown. Base qualities are not recorded, but no much larger clone differs from it by a single base.

General findings and caveats noted by the study authors: Clinical and demographic metadata were provided uncurated, with the amount varying by source and participant.

The immunoSEQ Assay, a bias-controlled multiplex PCR, was used to amplify TCRbeta CDR3 regions from genomic DNA. In the authors' own workflow: The number of nucleated cells in each sample was estimated from the amplification of reference gene primers within the assay. Sequence reads were collapsed and filtered to measure the absolute abundance of every unique TCRbeta CDR3 rearrangement. Productive Simpson clonality was computed per sample as the square root of Simpson's diversity index over productive rearrangements. This immuneACCESS table, as held by TCRdb, lists in-frame sequences with V and J called but not all clones. Of the missing ones, under half trace to an unresolved V gene in checked studies; the others have no known cause. That table supplies the V and J calls and clone size; D and trimming were determined from the DNA. A total of under 250,000 clones appear in this sample, roughly nine tenths of them only once. About 5.9% of the sample belongs to the ten largest clones.

The V gene is TRBV6-2 or TRBV6-3 and the J gene is TRBJ1-4; the D gene cannot be named for sure. The sample was peripheral blood. This receptor was obtained from a man in his sixties with acute or convalescent COVID-19. Read as DNA, the sequence is TGTGCCAGCAGTAGCGATGAAAAACTGTTTTTT. Translated, it gives CASSSDEKLFF.